This is a list of T cell receptor beta chains from one sample in a study of blood T cells in healthy people across ages. Via MiXCR, TCRdb re-called the 5' RACE reads, giving one row per CDR3 protein. The sample lists about 560,000 distinct CDR3 sequences; around a quarter were seen once. This same sample was also part of a study on T cells of mothers and their children.

The sequenced material came from blood. The receptors were gathered from a boy aged 2 to 10 in good health. Each CDR3 is given with its conserved first and last residue. D genes are given only for firm matches. A clone size is listed for some rows: how often the clone was seen (once, few, many), or a class if it is expanded.

len,v_gene,d_gene,abundance,j_gene,CDR3aa,CDR3nt
16,TRBV14,TRBD1,.,TRBJ1-1,CASSQVSGTVATEVFF,TGTGCCAGCAGCCAAGTAAGTGGGACAGTCGCTACTGAAGTTTTCTTT
14,TRBV30,.,.,TRBJ2-1,CAWKGGPSYNEQFF,TGTGCCTGGAAGGGGGGACCCAGCTACAATGAGCAGTTCTTC
14,TRBV7-9,.,.,TRBJ2-7,CASSSTLNDYEQYF,TGTGCCAGCAGCTCGACTCTCAATGACTACGAGCAGTACTTC
16,TRBV3-1,TRBD2,few,TRBJ2-7,CASSQVWSSGPYEQYF,TGTGCCAGCAGCCAAGTGTGGTCTAGCGGACCCTACGAGCAGTACTTC
14,TRBV12-3/TRBV12-4,TRBD1,few,TRBJ1-3,CASRTTGAGNTIYF,TGTGCCAGCAGGACGACAGGGGCTGGAAACACCATATATTTT
15,TRBV2,TRBD2,.,TRBJ2-3,CASSDRSGVTDTQYF,TGTGCCAGCAGTGATCGGAGCGGGGTCACAGATACGCAGTATTTT
16,TRBV7-2,.,.,TRBJ2-4,CASTGLGALAKNIQYF,TGTGCCAGCACCGGCTTAGGTGCCCTAGCCAAAAACATTCAGTACTTC
15,TRBV29-1,.,few,TRBJ2-3,CSVEWGGAGKDTQYF,TGCAGCGTTGAATGGGGGGGCGCGGGAAAAGATACGCAGTATTTT
13,TRBV20-1,.,.,TRBJ2-5,CSARPGLGETQYF,TGCAGTGCTAGACCAGGGTTGGGGGAGACCCAGTACTTC
13,TRBV2,TRBD1,.,TRBJ2-1,CASSAGTGGEQFF,TGTGCCAGCAGTGCCGGGACAGGGGGTGAGCAGTTCTTC
15,TRBV12-3/TRBV12-4,TRBD2,.,TRBJ2-5,CASSDRGLAGVTQYF,TGTGCCAGTAGTGATAGAGGACTAGCGGGAGTAACCCAGTACTTC
16,TRBV12-3/TRBV12-4,TRBD1,few,TRBJ1-2,CASSFATHDRGYGYTF,TGTGCCAGCAGTTTTGCAACACACGACAGGGGGTATGGCTACACCTTC
11,TRBV12-3/TRBV12-4,.,once,TRBJ2-3,CASRSADTQYF,TGTGCCAGCAGGAGCGCAGATACGCAGTATTTC
17,TRBV6-1,TRBD1,.,TRBJ1-3,CASSPSGGTVRGNTIYF,TGTGCCAGCAGCCCTTCGGGGGGGACAGTCCGAGGAAACACCATATATTTT
13,TRBV6-5,.,many,TRBJ2-5,CASSFRLEETQYF,TGTGCCAGCAGTTTCCGACTAGAAGAGACCCAGTACTTC
12,TRBV6-5,.,many,TRBJ1-2,CASRQGNYGYTF,TGTGCCAGCAGGCAGGGGAACTATGGCTACACCTTC
12,TRBV6-6,.,.,TRBJ2-7,CASSYTGGEQYF,TGTGCCAGCAGTTACACTGGCGGGGAGCAGTACTTC
20,TRBV3-1,.,few,TRBJ1-2,CASNPRRSRITVHFFYGYTF,TGTGCCAGCAACCCCAGAAGATCGAGGATCACAGTCCACTTCTTCTATGGCTACACCTTC
15,TRBV27,.,.,TRBJ2-1,CASSPALASYNEQFF,TGTGCCAGCAGTCCGGCCTTGGCATCCTACAATGAGCAGTTCTTC
15,TRBV9,.,.,TRBJ2-3,CASSVSTSRTDTQYF,TGTGCCAGCAGCGTTTCGACTAGTCGCACAGATACGCAGTATTTT
13,TRBV4-2,.,.,TRBJ1-1,CASTKGGGTEAFF,TGTGCCAGCACCAAGGGAGGGGGCACTGAAGCTTTCTTT
11,TRBV7-2,.,few,TRBJ1-2,CASSLGAFGTF,TGTGCCAGCAGCTTAGGGGCGTTTGGCACCTTC
12,TRBV12-3/TRBV12-4,.,.,TRBJ1-6,CASRGQGSPLHF,TGTGCCAGCAGGGGGCAAGGCTCACCCCTCCACTTT
15,TRBV7-2,TRBD2,.,TRBJ2-7,CASSFSRLAGNEQYF,TGTGCCAGCAGCTTTAGTAGACTAGCGGGAAACGAGCAGTACTTC
14,TRBV27,.,few,TRBJ1-4,CASSLAGWGEKLFF,TGTGCCAGCAGTTTAGCGGGCTGGGGTGAAAAACTGTTTTTT
13,TRBV3-1,TRBD1,few,TRBJ1-2,CASSNRDRGLNTF,TGTGCCAGCAGCAACCGGGACAGGGGGCTTAACACCTTC
18,TRBV7-2,TRBD1,few,TRBJ1-5,CASSLIPPGGAYNQPQHF,TGTGCCAGCAGCTTAATCCCCCCAGGGGGCGCGTACAATCAGCCCCAGCATTTT
14,TRBV30,.,.,TRBJ1-4,CAWSLGLWGEKLFF,TGTGCCTGGAGTCTTGGGCTCTGGGGCGAAAAACTGTTTTTT
13,TRBV25-1,.,.,TRBJ2-3,CASLGEFTDTQYF,TGTGCCAGCCTTGGGGAGTTTACAGATACGCAGTATTTT
17,TRBV7-9,TRBD1,.,TRBJ1-2,CASSRYLIGQGTYGYTF,TGTGCCAGCAGCCGATATCTTATTGGACAGGGGACCTATGGCTACACCTTC
15,TRBV20-1,TRBD2,.,TRBJ2-1,CSARPLAGSKIEQFF,TGCAGTGCTAGGCCCCTAGCGGGGTCCAAAATAGAGCAGTTCTTC
14,TRBV7-2,TRBD1,.,TRBJ1-2,CASSPDRVTYGYTF,TGTGCCAGCAGCCCCGACAGGGTTACCTATGGCTACACCTTC
14,TRBV27,.,.,TRBJ2-3,CASSSRVSTDTQYF,TGTGCCAGCAGTTCCCGAGTGAGCACAGATACGCAGTATTTT
11,TRBV13,TRBD1,.,TRBJ2-7,CASSSGTGCNF,TGTGCCAGCAGCTCCGGGACAGGGTGTAACTTC
14,TRBV5-1,.,few,TRBJ2-3,CASSFGRSPDTQYF,TGCGCCAGCAGCTTTGGGCGTAGCCCAGATACGCAGTATTTT
16,TRBV28,TRBD2,.,TRBJ2-7,CASSHKGLAASYEQYF,TGTGCCAGCAGCCATAAGGGACTAGCGGCTTCCTACGAGCAGTACTTC
16,TRBV3-1,TRBD2,many,TRBJ2-5,CASSLGLAGPRGTQYF,TGTGCCAGCAGCCTCGGACTAGCGGGGCCCCGGGGGACCCAGTACTTC
15,TRBV19,TRBD2,.,TRBJ2-7,CASSIRPSGSYEQYF,TGTGCCAGTAGTATTAGGCCTAGCGGGAGCTACGAGCAGTACTTC
13,TRBV19,.,.,TRBJ1-1,CASSMGGGAEAFF,TGTGCCAGTAGTATGGGGGGAGGTGCTGAAGCTTTCTTT
16,TRBV20-1,TRBD2,.,TRBJ2-5,CSARGPGLDLSETQYF,TGCAGTGCTAGAGGCCCGGGACTAGATTTGTCAGAGACCCAGTACTTC
15,TRBV30,TRBD2,.,TRBJ2-4,CAWTPGGGAKNIQYF,TGTGCCTGGACCCCCGGGGGGGGAGCCAAAAACATTCAGTACTTC
12,TRBV27,.,few,TRBJ2-7,CASSLIGNEQYF,TGTGCCAGCAGCTTAATAGGGAACGAGCAGTACTTC
17,TRBV12-3/TRBV12-4,.,few,TRBJ2-2,CASSPSTGATNTGELFF,TGTGCCAGCAGTCCCTCGACAGGTGCTACGAACACCGGGGAGCTGTTTTTT
15,TRBV4-1,.,.,TRBJ1-1,CASSQGKGINTEAFF,TGCGCCAGCAGCCAAGGAAAGGGAATTAACACTGAAGCTTTCTTT
13,TRBV7-7,.,few,TRBJ2-7,CASSFQGAGEQYF,TGTGCTAGCAGCTTTCAAGGGGCGGGCGAGCAGTACTTC
15,TRBV7-6,TRBD2,.,TRBJ2-7,CASSLRRGGSYEQYF,TGTGCCAGCAGCTTACGGCGGGGGGGATCCTACGAGCAGTACTTC
13,TRBV27,.,many,TRBJ1-1,CASSQQGNTEAFF,TGTGCCAGCAGTCAACAGGGGAACACTGAAGCTTTCTTT
15,TRBV24-1,.,.,TRBJ2-1,CATRTGDSSYNEQFF,TGTGCCACCAGAACTGGGGATTCGTCCTACAATGAGCAGTTCTTC
13,TRBV7-8,.,few,TRBJ2-5,CASSRDKEETQYF,TGTGCCAGCAGCCGGGACAAAGAAGAGACCCAGTACTTC